The text below deals with one T cell receptor beta chain. Its matching antigen is unknown. The sample holds other DNA sequences that translate to the same CDR3. The treatment is: oral pan-JAK inhibitor, 5-10 mg twice daily. Individuals with alopecia areata gave both lesional scalp punch biopsies and peripheral blood for collection. V shed 2 bases and J shed 0 bases, with 2 bases lying between them. CDR1 and CDR2 from the germline V gene are SGHTA and FQGNSA. The CDR3 runs to 12 residues. The source of the sample is a study of CD8+ T cells in alopecia areata. Study-wide points: Higher clonality was seen in lesional scalp than in normal scalp, especially in alopecia totalis/universalis.

Extracted from the samples, RNA was reverse transcribed into cDNA to serve as the sequencing template. TCRdb keeps only in-frame clones here, not all; method: immunoSEQ multiplex PCR. The sample lists some 180,000 clones, 40% to 65% occurring once. The sample consisted of CD8+ T cells sorted from blood, taken at week 24, from a patient treated with tofacitinib. The chain carries TRBV7-2 and TRBJ2-7; D remains unclear. The origin of this receptor is a human donor with alopecia areata. CDR3 residues: CASSLSSYEQYF. CDR3 DNA: TGTGCCAGCAGCTTAAGCTCCTACGAGCAGTACTTC.